This TCR beta chain was found in a study of shared clonotypes between healthy human individuals. Per germline, CDR1 SEHNR and CDR2 FQNEAQ (reference sequence). The CDR3 loop spans 17 amino acids. V gave up 6 bases and J gave up 0 bases, with 18 bases separating them. Per the original data handling: Filtering differed, since immunoSEQ gave only junction sequences and no quality scores. TCRdb's table, derived via immunoSEQ multiplex PCR, lists solely in-frame clones and lacks some. V, J and clone size are taken as reported in that table, and D and trimming were inferred from the DNA itself. The table shows 1 million to 1.2 million clones, with approximately 77% occurring only once.

The TCR sequence derives from a man in his late teens or twenties in good health. Some clones in this sample may be carry-over from other donors' samples. V is TRBV7-9 and J is TRBJ1-5; D is undetermined. Sequencing was carried out using memory CD4+ T cells from PBMCs. Subset noted: CD45RA-negative fraction. CDR3 nucleotide sequence: TGTGCCAGCAGTTACACTCCCCCGGGGTATAGCAATCAGCCCCAGCATTTT. Its translation: CASSYTPPGYSNQPQHF.